This entry is about one TCR beta chain. Sequenced by immunoSEQ multiplex PCR; TCRdb stores in-frame clones only, minus some. Of about 24,000 clones listed, around 40% are singletons. This entry comes from a study of graft-versus-host responses after intestinal transplantation. The overall study: Multivisceral, liver-intestinal, or isolated intestinal grafts were transplanted into recipients.

In germline, CDR1 is LGHNA, CDR2 YNFKEQ. Trimming at V came to 1 base and at J to 7 bases, leaving 3 bases not matched to a gene. The CDR3 consists of 14 residues. This chain joins TRBV4-2 and TRBJ1-3; 8 positions agree with TRBD1. This TCR was recovered from a human patient who received an intestinal transplant. The source was alloreactive CD4+ T cells from a mixed lymphocyte reaction culture, collected before intestinal transplant. Subset meaning: CFSE-low proliferating T cells sorted from roughly six-day pre-transplant mixed lymphocyte reaction (GvH or HvG direction). This CDR3 is CASSQGDRMNTIYF. In DNA, the CDR3 is TGTGCCAGCAGCCAAGGGGACAGGATGAACACCATATATTTT.